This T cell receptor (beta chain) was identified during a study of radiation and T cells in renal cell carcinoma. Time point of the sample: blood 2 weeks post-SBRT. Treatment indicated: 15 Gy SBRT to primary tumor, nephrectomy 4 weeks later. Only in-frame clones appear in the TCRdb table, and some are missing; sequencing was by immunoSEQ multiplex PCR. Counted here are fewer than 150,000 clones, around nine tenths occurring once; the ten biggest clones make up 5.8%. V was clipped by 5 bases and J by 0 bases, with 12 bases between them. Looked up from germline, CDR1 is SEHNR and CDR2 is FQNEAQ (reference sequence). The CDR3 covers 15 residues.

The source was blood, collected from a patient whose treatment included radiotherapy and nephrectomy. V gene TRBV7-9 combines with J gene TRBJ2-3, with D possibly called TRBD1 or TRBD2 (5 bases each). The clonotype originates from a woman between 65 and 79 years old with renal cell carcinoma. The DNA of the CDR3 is TGTGCCAGCAGCGCCGGGACCCATAGCACAGATACGCAGTATTTT. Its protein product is CASSAGTHSTDTQYF.